This T cell receptor (beta chain) was recovered during a study of cytomegalovirus exposure and HLA in healthy donors. Trimming took 2 bases from V and 6 from J, leaving 11 bases between them. There are 13 residues in the CDR3. Germline V gives CDR1 GTSNPN, CDR2 SVGIG (reference sequence). A remark on this clone: Its specificity is not known.

Primers included in the PCR were 60 Vbeta and 13 Jbeta primers. Data came from immunoSEQ multiplex PCR; TCRdb stores just in-frame clones and leaves some out. The sample carries about 120,000 clones, 77% recorded once. Notes on the study in general: From TCR beta sequences, most subjects' HLA-A and HLA-B alleles were reportedly predicted accurately. In a later analysis, TCR beta V- and J-gene trimming was associated with a missense DCLRE1C variant.

This TCR derives from a man between 18 and 29 years old in good health and CMV-seropositive. The V call is TRBV30, the J call TRBJ1-5, with D perhaps TRBD1 (6 bases). The sample was PBMCs. The CDR3 nucleotides are TGTGCCTGGAGTCCAGGGGCGGGTCAGCCCCAGCATTTT. Its protein is CAWSPGAGQPQHF.